This is a list of T cell receptor beta chains from one sample in a study of T-cell reconstitution after alpha-beta-depleted transplantation in children. In TCRdb, the PCR reads were re-called with MiXCR into one record per CDR3 protein. Of over 70,000 distinct CDR3 sequences listed, approximately 12% are singletons. The sequencing here drew on PBMCs from the stem cell graft donor, taken from the stem cell graft. Receptors were obtained from a human donor who donated a stem cell graft to a child with inherited bone marrow failure. Both conserved end residues are part of each CDR3. A D gene is named only where the DNA matches it firmly. Some rows have no size entry. The others give once, few or many, or a class for an expanded clone.

clone size	V gene	D gene	J gene	CDR3 protein	CDR3 DNA
many	TRBV4-3	-	TRBJ1-5	CASSQGGPNQPQHF	TGCGCCAGCAGCCAAGGTGGTCCGAATCAGCCCCAGCATTTT
few	TRBV4-2	-	TRBJ1-2	CASSPSGRAYSYGYTF	TGTGCCAGCAGCCCTTCAGGGCGGGCTTACTCCTATGGCTACACCTTC
many	TRBV20-1	TRBD1	TRBJ1-2	CSAEQGDRGYTF	TGCAGTGCAGAACAGGGGGACCGGGGCTACACCTTC
many	TRBV5-1	TRBD1	TRBJ2-3	CASREGTGTDTQYF	TGCGCCAGCAGGGAAGGGACAGGGACAGATACGCAGTATTTT
many	TRBV20-1	-	TRBJ1-5	CSASPPQGGNQPQHF	TGCAGTGCTAGCCCGCCCCAGGGTGGCAATCAGCCCCAGCATTTT
many	TRBV5-1	TRBD2	TRBJ2-2	CASKLDLAAYTGELFF	TGCGCCAGCAAGCTTGACCTAGCGGCTTACACCGGGGAGCTGTTTTTT
-	TRBV7-6	-	TRBJ2-2	CASSLVARGNTGELFF	TGTGCCAGCAGCTTAGTTGCCAGGGGAAACACCGGGGAGCTGTTTTTT
many	TRBV20-1	-	TRBJ2-7	CSARNSGQLSYEQYF	TGCAGTGCCCGAAATTCGGGACAACTTTCCTACGAGCAGTACTTC
many	TRBV3-1	-	TRBJ1-1	CASSQIWGGWKGVEAFF	TGTGCCAGCAGCCAAATTTGGGGAGGTTGGAAGGGGGTTGAAGCTTTCTTT
many	TRBV20-1	-	TRBJ1-4	CSARDTATNEKLFF	TGCAGTGCTAGAGATACCGCAACTAATGAAAAACTGTTTTTT
many	TRBV20-1	TRBD1	TRBJ1-2	CSAIFGQGANYGYTF	TGCAGTGCGATCTTCGGACAGGGGGCTAACTATGGCTACACCTTC
-	TRBV7-8	TRBD2	TRBJ2-1	CASTDGTSTYNEQFF	TGTGCCAGCACCGACGGGACTAGTACCTACAATGAGCAGTTCTTC
many	TRBV7-3	-	TRBJ2-6	CASSLTSGSGANVLTF	TGTGCCAGCAGCTTAACGTCGGGCTCTGGGGCCAACGTCCTGACTTTC
many	TRBV7-2	-	TRBJ1-2	CASSLAGPYGYTF	TGTGCCAGCAGCTTAGCGGGACCCTATGGCTACACCTTC
many	TRBV7-9	-	TRBJ2-7	CASSSVAYEQYF	TGTGCCAGCAGCTCCGTGGCCTACGAGCAGTACTTC
many	TRBV14	-	TRBJ2-5	CASSLAPAGGTQYF	TGTGCCAGCAGCCTTGCACCGGCGGGCGGGACCCAGTACTTC
many	TRBV20-1	-	TRBJ1-6	CSARDSGDSPLHF	TGCAGTGCTAGAGACAGCGGGGACTCACCCCTCCACTTT
many	TRBV5-1	-	TRBJ1-1	CASSLNPNTEAFF	TGCGCCAGCAGCTTGAATCCCAACACTGAAGCTTTCTTT
many	TRBV18	-	TRBJ2-3	CASSPGVDTQYF	TGTGCCAGCTCACCAGGAGTAGATACGCAGTATTTT
-	TRBV2	-	TRBJ1-4	CASSDRGGSEKLFF	TGTGCCAGCAGTGACAGGGGAGGGAGTGAAAAACTGTTTTTT
many	TRBV7-2	TRBD1	TRBJ1-6	CASSGRTGINSPLHF	TGTGCCAGCAGCGGGAGGACAGGGATAAATTCACCCCTCCACTTT
few	TRBV29-1	TRBD1	TRBJ2-5	CSVEDWDSRQETQYF	TGCAGCGTTGAAGACTGGGACAGCCGCCAAGAGACCCAGTACTTC
-	TRBV29-1	TRBD1	TRBJ2-5	CSAGGRTGGLQETQYF	TGCAGCGCCGGGGGAAGAACAGGGGGGCTCCAAGAGACCCAGTACTTC
-	TRBV11-1	TRBD1	TRBJ2-7	CASSLVKGAVYEQYF	TGTGCCAGCAGCTTAGTCAAGGGGGCGGTCTACGAGCAGTACTTC
-	TRBV2	-	TRBJ1-2	CASKGGRGYGYTF	TGTGCCAGCAAAGGAGGGAGGGGGTATGGCTACACCTTC
many	TRBV20-1	TRBD1	TRBJ2-7	CSARDRGQDEQYF	TGCAGTGCTAGAGATAGGGGGCAGGACGAGCAGTACTTC
many	TRBV5-1	-	TRBJ2-7	CASSLTAGSYEQYF	TGCGCCAGCAGCTTGACGGCAGGATCCTACGAGCAGTACTTC
many	TRBV12-3/TRBV12-4	TRBD1	TRBJ2-2	CASSPDRKNTGELFF	TGTGCCAGCAGCCCGGACAGGAAGAACACCGGGGAGCTGTTTTTT
-	TRBV6-2/TRBV6-3	TRBD2	TRBJ2-1	CASRSGLAGDYNEQFF	TGTGCCAGCAGATCCGGACTAGCGGGGGACTACAATGAGCAGTTCTTC
many	TRBV6-5	-	TRBJ2-3	CASSFLDTQYF	TGTGCCAGCAGCTTTTTAGATACGCAGTATTTT
-	TRBV4-2	-	TRBJ2-2	CASSQVEDGELFF	TGTGCCAGCAGCCAAGTAGAAGACGGGGAGCTGTTTTTT
many	TRBV11-2	-	TRBJ1-1	CASSLDGANTEAFF	TGTGCCAGCAGCTTAGATGGGGCGAACACTGAAGCTTTCTTT
few	TRBV7-2	-	TRBJ2-7	CASSLGHSYEQYF	TGTGCCAGCAGCTTAGGGCACTCCTACGAGCAGTACTTC
-	TRBV19	-	TRBJ2-2	CASKRPGAGTGELFF	TGTGCCAGTAAGCGACCGGGGGCAGGGACCGGGGAGCTGTTTTTT
few	TRBV27	TRBD2	TRBJ2-3	CASSWEGRHTDTQYF	TGTGCCAGCAGTTGGGAGGGCCGTCATACAGATACGCAGTATTTT
many	TRBV28	-	TRBJ1-1	CASSSAGAEGTEAFF	TGTGCCAGCAGTTCGGCAGGGGCTGAGGGCACTGAAGCTTTCTTT